The 17 T cell receptor beta chains listed next were all sequenced from one sample in a study of shared clonotypes between healthy human individuals. Libraries were prepared by immunoSEQ multiplex PCR; TCRdb keeps only in-frame clonotypes and omits some of them. Of 2 million to 3 million clones listed, over 85% are singletons. The sample consisted of naive CD4+ T cells from PBMCs. Subset in this sample: CD45RA+ positively selected. The receptors originated from a man younger than 35 in good health. Some clones in this sample may be carry-over from other donors' samples.

The genes are TRBV7-3 and TRBJ2-2; possibly TRBD1 or TRBD2 for D (5 bases each). In germline, CDR1 is SGHTA, CDR2 FQGTGA. V was trimmed by 4 bases and J by 5 bases, leaving 11 bases between them. CDR3 length: 14 amino acids. CDR3 protein: CASSSGTETGELFF. The CDR3 nucleotides are TGTGCCAGCAGCTCCGGGACGGAGACCGGGGAGCTGTTTTTT.

V gene TRBV6-5 combines with J gene TRBJ2-5; D not certain. This CDR3 is 14 amino acids long. The germline CDR1 and CDR2 sequences are MNHEY and SVGAGI. Between the trimmed V and J ends, which lost 0 bases and 5 bases, there was a span of 10 bases. As DNA, the CDR3 is TGTGCCAGCAGTTACTCTTCCCTAGGGGAGACCCAGTACTTC. It encodes CASSYSSLGETQYF.

The V call is TRBV9, the J call TRBJ2-2, with D possibly being TRBD1 (7 bases). This CDR3 spans 17 amino acids. V lost 4 bases, J lost 6 bases, and 22 bases lay in between. From germline, CDR1 is SGDLS and CDR2 YYNGEE. This chain's CDR3 is CASSTIFRAGGPGELFF. The CDR3 DNA sequence: TGTGCCAGCAGCACCATTTTCCGGGCAGGGGGGCCCGGGGAGCTGTTTTTT. Supplemented by reference TRBV9 and TRBJ2-2, the full variable domain reads DSGVTQTPKHLITATGQRVTLRCSPRSGDLSVYWYQQSLDQGLQFLIQYYNGEERAKGNILERFSAQQFPDLHSELNLSSLELGDSALYFCASSTIFRAGGPGELFFGEGSRLTVL.

The chain recombines TRBV7-9 with TRBJ1-3; D is possibly TRBD1 (5 bases). V dropped 5 bases and J dropped 3 bases, with 17 bases sitting between them. The germline CDR1 and CDR2 sequences are SEHNR and FQNEAQ (reference sequence). The CDR3 has 16 residues. This CDR3 is CASSQTQQGDGNTIYF. CDR3 DNA: TGTGCCAGCAGCCAAACACAGCAAGGGGATGGAAACACCATATATTTT.

About this clone: The sample has other DNA sequences that encode this CDR3 too. Here the CDR3 reads CASSLVGIPNTGELFF. CDR3 bases: TGCGCCAGCAGCTTGGTTGGGATCCCGAACACCGGGGAGCTGTTTTTT. The rearrangement joins TRBV5-1 to TRBJ2-2; no clear D gene. CDR1 SGHRS and CDR2 YFSETQ come from the germline V gene. This CDR3 region has 16 residues. V gave up 0 bases and J gave up 0 bases, with 9 bases separating them.

The V call is TRBV10-1, the J call TRBJ2-7; D possibly corresponds to TRBD2 (5 bases). V lost 6 bases, J lost 2 bases, and 17 bases lay in between. This CDR3 spans 15 amino acids. Germline lookup yields CDR1 WNHNN and CDR2 SYGVQD (reference sequence). The CDR3 loop is CASSGPGKGTYEQYF. DNA of the CDR3: TGCGCCAGCAGCGGCCCCGGGAAGGGAACCTACGAGCAGTACTTC.

The V call is TRBV18, the J call TRBJ2-3; perhaps D is TRBD1 or TRBD2 (6 bases each). Germline V gives CDR1 KGHSH, CDR2 LQKENI. The V end lost 3 bases, the J end lost 4 bases, and 17 bases lay between the germline ends. This CDR3 comprises 16 residues. CDR3 DNA: TGTGCCAGCTCACCGCTCGGGGGCCCCCCCGCAGATACGCAGTATTTT. Residues: CASSPLGGPPADTQYF.

The chain couples TRBV11-1 to TRBJ2-1; 7 bases fit TRBD2. The CDR3 covers 15 residues. The germline gives CDR1 SGHAT, CDR2 FQDESV (reference sequence). V dropped 5 bases and J dropped 4; count of bases not matched to a gene: 8. DNA of the CDR3: TGTGCCAGCAGCGCCCAGCTAGCGGATTACAATGAGCAGTTCTTC. Protein sequence: CASSAQLADYNEQFF.

This sequence joins TRBV6-6 and TRBJ1-1, with D perhaps matching TRBD1 (5 bases). This CDR3 comprises 16 residues. The germline V and J ends were trimmed by 4 bases and 4 bases, with 19 bases remaining between them. In germline, CDR1 is MNHNY, CDR2 SVGAGI (reference sequence). The CDR3 DNA follows: TGTGCCAGCAGTTTTGGAGGGGCAGGGCTGCCCACTGAAGCTTTCTTT. Its translation is CASSFGGAGLPTEAFF.

V usage is TRBV5-1 and J usage is TRBJ1-2, with 7 bases matching TRBD1. The germline gives CDR1 SGHRS, CDR2 YFSETQ. Trimming cost V 2 bases and J 2 bases; bases outside gene matches: 9. The CDR3 length is 16 residues. CDR3 region: CASSFRGTEKNYGYTF. The DNA for the CDR3 is TGCGCCAGCAGCTTTAGGGGGACAGAAAAAAACTATGGCTACACCTTC.

The rearrangement links TRBV15 to TRBJ1-2; D may be TRBD1 (5 bases). This CDR3 contains 16 residues. V shed 1 base and J shed 2 bases, with 14 bases lying between them. Germline CDR1 LNHNV, CDR2 YYDKDF (reference sequence). CDR3 amino acids: CATSRGGEGPNYGYTF. The CDR3 DNA reads TGTGCCACCAGCAGAGGGGGGGAGGGCCCGAACTATGGCTACACCTTC.

V usage is TRBV11-2 and J usage is TRBJ1-2; D remains unclear. The CDR3 has 12 residues. CDR1 and CDR2 from the germline V gene are SGHAT and FQNNGV. V shed 1 base and J shed 7 bases, with 7 bases lying between them. In nucleotides, the CDR3 is TGTGCCAGCAGCTTAGGGCCCTCTGGCTACACCTTC. Amino acid sequence: CASSLGPSGYTF.

The chain joins TRBV28 to TRBJ1-2; TRBD1 aligns across 8 bases. V lost 1 base, J lost 0 bases, and 7 bases stayed unmatched. CDR3 length: 17 residues. Germline V lookup: CDR1 MDHEN, CDR2 SYDVKM. This CDR3 reads CASSLFGQGATNYGYTF. The DNA for the CDR3 is TGTGCCAGCAGTTTATTCGGACAGGGCGCAACTAACTATGGCTACACCTTC.

About this clone itself: Other nucleotide sequences in the sample specify the same CDR3. The chain recombines TRBV4-2 with TRBJ2-3; D call uncertain. With 1 base removed from V and 0 bases from J, the gap between germline ends came to 5 bases. CDR3 size: 14 residues. Germline-derived CDR1 and CDR2 are LGHNA and YNFKEQ. CDR3 region: CASSQVASTDTQYF. As DNA, the CDR3 is TGTGCCAGCAGCCAAGTGGCTAGCACAGATACGCAGTATTTT.

The chain uses TRBV5-1 and TRBJ2-7, with D unclear. CDR1 SGHRS and CDR2 YFSETQ come from the germline V gene. The CDR3 sequence is 14 residues long. V was clipped by 0 bases and J by 2 bases, with 9 bases between them. This CDR3 reads CASSLEQLTYEQYF. In nucleotides, the CDR3 is TGCGCCAGCAGCTTGGAACAGCTTACCTACGAGCAGTACTTC.

This sequence joins TRBV4-1 and TRBJ2-1; 9 bases align to TRBD2. The germline V gene has CDR1 MGHRA and CDR2 YSYEKL. The V and J ends lost 2 bases and 3 bases, in that order; junction bases with no gene match: 5. The CDR3 is made up of 16 amino acids. CDR3 DNA sequence: TGCGCCAGCAGCCAATTAGCGGGAGTTGTCTACAATGAGCAGTTCTTC. Translation gives CASSQLAGVVYNEQFF.

The V call is TRBV5-6, the J call TRBJ2-3, with D perhaps TRBD2 (6 bases). There are 14 residues in the CDR3. V lost 4 bases, J lost 4 bases, and 13 bases lay in between. The germline V gene has CDR1 SGHDT and CDR2 YYEEEE. The CDR3 coding sequence is TGTGCCAGCAGCAACCGGGGGACTTCAGATACGCAGTATTTT. Protein: CASSNRGTSDTQYF.